This TCR beta chain was retrieved from a study of cytomegalovirus exposure and HLA in healthy donors. The PCR ran on 60 Vbeta and 13 Jbeta primers. Some clones are missing from TCRdb's copy, which holds only in-frame ones; the method was immunoSEQ multiplex PCR. The sample has some 100,000 clones, around 80% seen once. The origin of this receptor is a female donor in good health and CMV-seropositive. What was sequenced was PBMCs.

The CDR3 DNA follows: TGTGCCATCAGGGGGACTAGCGGGGGGGATACGCAGTATTTT. It codes for CAIRGTSGGDTQYF. The chain couples TRBV10-3 to TRBJ2-3; 15 positions agree with TRBD2. Germline CDR1 reads ENHRY; CDR2 reads SYGVKD. This CDR3 comprises 14 residues. The V and J ends lost 6 bases and 6 bases, in that order; junction bases with no gene match: 1.